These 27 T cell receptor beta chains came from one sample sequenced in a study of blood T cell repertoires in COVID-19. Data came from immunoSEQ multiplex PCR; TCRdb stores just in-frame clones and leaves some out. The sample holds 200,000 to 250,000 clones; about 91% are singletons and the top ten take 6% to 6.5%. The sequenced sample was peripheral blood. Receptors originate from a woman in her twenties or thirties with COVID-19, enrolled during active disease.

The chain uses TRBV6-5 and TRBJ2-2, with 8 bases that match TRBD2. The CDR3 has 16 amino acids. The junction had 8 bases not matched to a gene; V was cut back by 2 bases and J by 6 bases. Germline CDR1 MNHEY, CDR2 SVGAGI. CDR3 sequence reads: CASSYGVAGPAGELFF. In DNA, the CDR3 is TGTGCCAGCAGTTACGGAGTAGCGGGGCCCGCCGGGGAGCTGTTTTTT.

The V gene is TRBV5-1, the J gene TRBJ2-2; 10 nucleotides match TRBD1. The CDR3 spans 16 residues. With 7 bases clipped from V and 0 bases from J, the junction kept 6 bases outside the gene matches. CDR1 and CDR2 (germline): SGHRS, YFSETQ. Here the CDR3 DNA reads TGCGCCAGCGCTGCGGACAGGGGGGCGAACACCGGGGAGCTGTTTTTT. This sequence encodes CASAADRGANTGELFF.

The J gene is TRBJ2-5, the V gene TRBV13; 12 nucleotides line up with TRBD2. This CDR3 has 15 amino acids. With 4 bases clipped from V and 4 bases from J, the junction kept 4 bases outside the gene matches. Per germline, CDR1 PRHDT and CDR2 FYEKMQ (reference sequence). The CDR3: CASSSSGGAGETQYF. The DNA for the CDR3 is TGTGCCAGCAGCTCTAGCGGGGGGGCTGGAGAGACCCAGTACTTC.

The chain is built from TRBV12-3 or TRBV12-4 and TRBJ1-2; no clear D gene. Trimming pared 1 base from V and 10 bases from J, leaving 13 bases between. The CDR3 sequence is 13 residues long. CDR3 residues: CASSLGAPSIYTF. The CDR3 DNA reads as TGTGCCAGCAGTTTAGGGGCCCCCTCGATCTACACCTTC.

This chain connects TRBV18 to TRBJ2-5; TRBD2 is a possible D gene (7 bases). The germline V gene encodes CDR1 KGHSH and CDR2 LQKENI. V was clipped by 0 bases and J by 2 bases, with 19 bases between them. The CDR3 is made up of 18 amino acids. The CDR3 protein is CASSPPVGTSGAQETQYF. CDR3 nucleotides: TGTGCCAGCTCACCACCGGTGGGGACAAGCGGGGCACAAGAGACCCAGTACTTC.

CDR3 nucleotide sequence: TGCAGCGTGAGGGGGTTAAGCTCCTACAATGAGCAGTTCTTC. Translation: CSVRGLSSYNEQFF. The chain has TRBV29-1 and TRBJ2-1; a weak D match, TRBD1 (6 bases). CDR3 size: 14 residues. V lost 6 bases and J lost 0, with 12 bases in between. Per the germline V gene, CDR1 is SQVTM and CDR2 is ANQGSEA.

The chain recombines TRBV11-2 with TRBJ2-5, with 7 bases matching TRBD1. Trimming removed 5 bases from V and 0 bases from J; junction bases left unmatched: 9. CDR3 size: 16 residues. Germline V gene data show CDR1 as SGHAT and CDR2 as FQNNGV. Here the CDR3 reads CASSGGQILNQETQYF. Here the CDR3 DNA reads TGTGCCAGCAGCGGGGGACAGATCCTTAACCAAGAGACCCAGTACTTC.

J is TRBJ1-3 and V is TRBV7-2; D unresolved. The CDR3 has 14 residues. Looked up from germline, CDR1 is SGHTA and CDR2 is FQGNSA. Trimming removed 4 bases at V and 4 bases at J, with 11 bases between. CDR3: CASSSYGRGNTIYF. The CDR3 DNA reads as TGTGCCAGCAGCTCCTACGGGAGGGGAAACACCATATATTTT.

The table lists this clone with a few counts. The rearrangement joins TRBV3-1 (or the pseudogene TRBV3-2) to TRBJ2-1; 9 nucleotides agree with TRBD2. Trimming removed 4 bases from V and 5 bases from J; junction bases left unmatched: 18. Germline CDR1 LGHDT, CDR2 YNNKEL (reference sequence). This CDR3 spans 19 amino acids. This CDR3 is CASSPSGMDASGMNNEQFF. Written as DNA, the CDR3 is TGTGCCAGCAGCCCATCAGGGATGGATGCTAGCGGGATGAACAATGAGCAGTTCTTC.

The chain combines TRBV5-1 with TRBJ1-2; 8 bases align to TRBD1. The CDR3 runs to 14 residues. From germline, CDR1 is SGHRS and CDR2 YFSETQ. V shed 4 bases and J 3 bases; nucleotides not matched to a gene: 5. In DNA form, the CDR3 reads TGCGCCAGCAGCCCAGGGGGCCTGGACTATGGCTACACCTTC. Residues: CASSPGGLDYGYTF.

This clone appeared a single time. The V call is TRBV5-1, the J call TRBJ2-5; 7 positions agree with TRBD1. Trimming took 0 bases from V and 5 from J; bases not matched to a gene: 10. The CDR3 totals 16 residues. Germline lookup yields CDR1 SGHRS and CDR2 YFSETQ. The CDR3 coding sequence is TGCGCCAGCAGCTTGGCCCGAAGACAGGGCGGGGAGACCCAGTACTTC. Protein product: CASSLARRQGGETQYF.

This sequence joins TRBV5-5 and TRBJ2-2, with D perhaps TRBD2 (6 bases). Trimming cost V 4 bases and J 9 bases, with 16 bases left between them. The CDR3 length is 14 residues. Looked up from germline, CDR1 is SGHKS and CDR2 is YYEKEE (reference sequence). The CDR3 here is CASSPPIGGRELFF. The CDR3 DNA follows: TGTGCCAGCAGCCCCCCTATCGGAGGGAGGGAGCTGTTTTTT.

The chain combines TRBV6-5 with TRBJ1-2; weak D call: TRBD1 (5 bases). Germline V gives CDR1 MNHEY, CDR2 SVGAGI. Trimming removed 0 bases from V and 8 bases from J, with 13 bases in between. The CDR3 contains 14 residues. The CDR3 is CASSYSRGWGGYTF. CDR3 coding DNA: TGTGCCAGCAGTTACTCGCGGGGGTGGGGCGGCTACACCTTC.

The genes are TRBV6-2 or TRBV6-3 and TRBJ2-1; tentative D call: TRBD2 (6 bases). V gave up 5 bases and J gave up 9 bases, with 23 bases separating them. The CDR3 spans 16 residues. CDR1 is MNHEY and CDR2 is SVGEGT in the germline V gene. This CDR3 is CASSLEPRGAGSEQFF. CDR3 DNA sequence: TGTGCCAGCAGTCTCGAGCCCCGCGGGGCGGGATCTGAGCAGTTCTTC.

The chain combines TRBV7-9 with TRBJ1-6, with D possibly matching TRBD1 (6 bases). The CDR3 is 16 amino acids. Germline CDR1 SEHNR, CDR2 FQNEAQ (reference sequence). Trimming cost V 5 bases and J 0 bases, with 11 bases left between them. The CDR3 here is CASSGGEGSYNSPLHF. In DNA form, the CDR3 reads TGTGCCAGCAGCGGGGGCGAGGGCTCCTATAATTCACCCCTCCACTTT.

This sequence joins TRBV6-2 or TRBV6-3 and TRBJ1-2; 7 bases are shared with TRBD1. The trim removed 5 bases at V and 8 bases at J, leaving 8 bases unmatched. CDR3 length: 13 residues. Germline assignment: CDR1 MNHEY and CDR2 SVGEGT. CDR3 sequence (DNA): TGTGCCAGCAGTCATCGGGACAGTTCCGGCTACACCTTC. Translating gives CASSHRDSSGYTF.

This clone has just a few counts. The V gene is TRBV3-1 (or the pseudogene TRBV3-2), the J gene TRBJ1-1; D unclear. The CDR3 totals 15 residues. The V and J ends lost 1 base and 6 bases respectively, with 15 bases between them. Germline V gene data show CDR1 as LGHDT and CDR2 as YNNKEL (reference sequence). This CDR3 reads CASSQVASLASEAFF. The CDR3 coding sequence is TGTGCCAGCAGCCAAGTGGCCTCTCTCGCCTCTGAAGCTTTCTTT.

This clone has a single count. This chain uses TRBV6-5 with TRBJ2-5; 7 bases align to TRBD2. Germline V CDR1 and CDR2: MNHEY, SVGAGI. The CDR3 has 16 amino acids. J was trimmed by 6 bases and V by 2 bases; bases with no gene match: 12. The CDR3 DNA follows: TGTGCCAGCAGTTACGCGGTGAATAGCGGGCAAAAGACCCAGTACTTC. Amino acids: CASSYAVNSGQKTQYF.

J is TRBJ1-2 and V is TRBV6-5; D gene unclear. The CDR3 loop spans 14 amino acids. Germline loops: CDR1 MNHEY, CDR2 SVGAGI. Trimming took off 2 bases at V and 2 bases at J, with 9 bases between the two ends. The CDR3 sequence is CASSYGAGNYGYTF. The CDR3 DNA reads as TGTGCCAGCAGTTACGGTGCGGGGAACTATGGCTACACCTTC.

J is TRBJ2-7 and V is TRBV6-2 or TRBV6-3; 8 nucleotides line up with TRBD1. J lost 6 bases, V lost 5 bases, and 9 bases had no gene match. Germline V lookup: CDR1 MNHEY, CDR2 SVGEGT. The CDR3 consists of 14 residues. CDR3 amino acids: CASSQGTGGGEQYF. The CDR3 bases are TGTGCCAGCAGTCAAGGGACAGGTGGGGGCGAGCAGTACTTC.

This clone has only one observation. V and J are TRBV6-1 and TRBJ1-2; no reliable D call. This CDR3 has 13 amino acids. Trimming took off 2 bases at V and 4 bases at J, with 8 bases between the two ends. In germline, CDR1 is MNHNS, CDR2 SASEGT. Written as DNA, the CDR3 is TGTGCCAGCAGTGAAAATACAGCCTATGGCTACACCTTC. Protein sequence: CASSENTAYGYTF.

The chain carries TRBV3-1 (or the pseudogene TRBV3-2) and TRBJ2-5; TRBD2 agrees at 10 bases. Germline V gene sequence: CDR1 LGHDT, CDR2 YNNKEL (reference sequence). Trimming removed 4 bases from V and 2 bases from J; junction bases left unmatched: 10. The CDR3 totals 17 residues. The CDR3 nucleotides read TGTGCCAGCAGCCCTCACTCAGCGGGGGGGGATCAAGAGACCCAGTACTTC. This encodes CASSPHSAGGDQETQYF.

The DNA of the CDR3 is TGTGCCAGCAGGCCAGGGGGCTACGAGCAGTACGTC. This gives the protein CASRPGGYEQYV. The rearrangement uses TRBV27 and TRBJ2-7, with 7 positions matching TRBD1. Germline CDR1 reads MNHEY; CDR2 reads SMNVEV (reference sequence). V lost 6 bases to trimming and J lost 3 bases; unmatched junction nucleotides: 2. This CDR3 region has 12 residues.

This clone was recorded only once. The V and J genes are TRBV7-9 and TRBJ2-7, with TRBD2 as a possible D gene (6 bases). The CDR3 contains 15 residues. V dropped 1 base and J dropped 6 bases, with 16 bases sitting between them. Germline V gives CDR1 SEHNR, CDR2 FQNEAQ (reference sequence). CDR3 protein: CASSLEGPGVAEQYF. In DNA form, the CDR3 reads TGTGCCAGCAGCTTAGAGGGTCCGGGGGTTGCCGAGCAGTACTTC.

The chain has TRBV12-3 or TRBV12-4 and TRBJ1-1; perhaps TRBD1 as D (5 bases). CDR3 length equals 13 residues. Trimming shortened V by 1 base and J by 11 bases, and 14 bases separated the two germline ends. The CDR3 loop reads CASSLDRRPIAFF. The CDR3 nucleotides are TGTGCCAGCAGTTTAGACAGGAGACCTATCGCTTTCTTT.

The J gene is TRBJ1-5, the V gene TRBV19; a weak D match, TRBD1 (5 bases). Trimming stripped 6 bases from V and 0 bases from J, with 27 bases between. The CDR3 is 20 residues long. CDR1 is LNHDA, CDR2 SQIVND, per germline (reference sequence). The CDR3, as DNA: TGTGCCAGTAGACGACACGGGGGTAGGAGTTTTCAAGGTAGCAATCAGCCCCAGCATTTT. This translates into CASRRHGGRSFQGSNQPQHF.

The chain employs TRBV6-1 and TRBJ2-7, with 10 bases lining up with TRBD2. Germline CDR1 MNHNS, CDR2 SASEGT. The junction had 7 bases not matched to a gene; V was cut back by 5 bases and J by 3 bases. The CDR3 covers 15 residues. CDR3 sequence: CASSPEASGSYEQYV. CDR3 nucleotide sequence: TGTGCCAGCAGTCCCGAGGCTAGCGGGAGCTACGAGCAGTACGTC.